A selection of T cell receptor beta chains follows, all from one sample in a study of blood T cell repertoires in COVID-19. Using immunoSEQ multiplex PCR, the repertoire was profiled, and TCRdb retains in-frame clones only, with some absent. The table shows just under 85,000 clones, with 75% to 85% occurring only once. Sequences were obtained from peripheral blood. These receptors were collected from an elderly woman with acute or convalescent COVID-19. CDR3s include the opening cysteine and the closing phenylalanine or tryptophan. D genes are given only for firm matches. Size is stated for part of the rows, as once, few or many counts, or as a class when the clone is expanded.

v_gene: TRBV12-1; j_gene: TRBJ2-5; d_gene: -; abundance: -; CDR3aa: CASRWTSGTSQYF; CDR3nt: TGTGCCAGCAGATGGACTAGCGGGACCTCCCAGTACTTC
v_gene: TRBV10-3; j_gene: TRBJ2-7; d_gene: TRBD2; abundance: -; CDR3aa: CAISGGLAGIYEQYF; CDR3nt: TGTGCCATCAGTGGGGGGCTAGCGGGAATCTACGAGCAGTACTTC
v_gene: TRBV7-8; j_gene: TRBJ2-3; d_gene: TRBD1; abundance: -; CDR3aa: CASSIRTGTSTDTQYF; CDR3nt: TGTGCCAGCAGCATCCGGACAGGAACTAGCACAGATACGCAGTATTTT
v_gene: TRBV7-2; j_gene: TRBJ2-1; d_gene: TRBD1; abundance: -; CDR3aa: CASSGDRGSYNEQFF; CDR3nt: TGTGCCAGCAGCGGTGACAGGGGTTCCTACAATGAGCAGTTCTTC
v_gene: TRBV6-5; j_gene: TRBJ1-2; d_gene: TRBD1; abundance: -; CDR3aa: CASSSQGRGYTF; CDR3nt: TGTGCCAGCAGTTCACAGGGGAGGGGCTACACCTTC
v_gene: TRBV6-5; j_gene: TRBJ2-3; d_gene: TRBD1; abundance: -; CDR3aa: CASRAGGRADTQYF; CDR3nt: TGTGCCAGCAGGGCAGGGGGCCGCGCAGATACGCAGTATTTT
v_gene: TRBV10-1; j_gene: TRBJ2-5; d_gene: TRBD1; abundance: -; CDR3aa: CASSDRQGSGETQYF; CDR3nt: TGCGCCAGCAGTGACCGACAGGGGTCTGGGGAGACCCAGTACTTC
v_gene: TRBV10-3; j_gene: TRBJ2-1; d_gene: TRBD2; abundance: few; CDR3aa: CAISEISGGNEQFF; CDR3nt: TGTGCCATCAGTGAAATTAGCGGGGGTAATGAGCAGTTCTTC
v_gene: TRBV6-5; j_gene: TRBJ1-2; d_gene: -; abundance: -; CDR3aa: CASTHPGGDAGGYTF; CDR3nt: TGTGCCAGCACCCACCCCGGGGGTGATGCTGGCGGCTACACCTTC
v_gene: TRBV3-1/TRBV3-2; j_gene: TRBJ2-7; d_gene: TRBD2; abundance: once; CDR3aa: CASSPESSGSYEQYF; CDR3nt: TGTGCCAGCAGCCCCGAGTCTAGCGGCTCCTACGAGCAGTACTTC
v_gene: TRBV7-2; j_gene: TRBJ2-7; d_gene: TRBD1; abundance: -; CDR3aa: CASSSGQGTDEQYF; CDR3nt: TGTGCCAGCAGCTCGGGACAGGGCACGGACGAGCAGTACTTC
v_gene: TRBV7-9; j_gene: TRBJ2-3; d_gene: -; abundance: -; CDR3aa: CASSPSESTDDEDTQYF; CDR3nt: TGTGCCAGCAGCCCCTCCGAGTCGACAGACGATGAAGATACGCAGTATTTT
v_gene: TRBV19; j_gene: TRBJ1-2; d_gene: TRBD1; abundance: -; CDR3aa: CASSKDRTGALDYGYTF; CDR3nt: TGTGCCAGTAGTAAAGACAGGACAGGGGCCCTGGACTATGGCTACACCTTC
v_gene: TRBV5-6; j_gene: TRBJ1-4; d_gene: -; abundance: once; CDR3aa: CASSLVGTTNEKLFF; CDR3nt: TGTGCCAGCAGCTTGGTGGGGACTACTAATGAAAAACTGTTTTTT
v_gene: TRBV19; j_gene: TRBJ1-5; d_gene: TRBD1; abundance: -; CDR3aa: CASTGQGNVQPQHF; CDR3nt: TGTGCCAGTACCGGACAGGGGAATGTACAGCCCCAGCATTTT
v_gene: TRBV2; j_gene: TRBJ1-1; d_gene: TRBD1; abundance: -; CDR3aa: CASSEQGGTEAFF; CDR3nt: TGTGCCAGCAGTGAACAGGGGGGCACTGAAGCTTTCTTT